The clone carrying this T cell receptor (beta chain) was counted ten times or more. Its cognate antigen is unknown. From fresh peripheral blood, approximately 10 ml in volume, the PBMCs were obtained. The data originate from a study of Graves' ophthalmopathy and Graves' hyperthyroidism. The overall study: No treatment had been given when peripheral blood was collected at initial diagnosis.

Using RNA transcripts, the TCR beta CDR3 regions were amplified. Amplification began with first-round RT-PCR using HTBI primers, then second-round multiplex PCR was performed. TCRdb re-called the multiplex PCR reads with MiXCR, one entry per CDR3 protein. The sample lists about 640,000 distinct CDR3 sequences; roughly two fifths were seen once. Study-level points and caveats: For predicting ophthalmopathy progression, the model had nearly 71% sensitivity and approximately 72% specificity.

Germline CDR1 and CDR2: SGHTA and FQGNSA. V lost 5 bases and J lost 9, with 13 bases in between. The CDR3 loop spans 12 amino acids. The sequenced material came from peripheral blood. The sequence came from an adult man with Graves' ophthalmopathy. The chain joins TRBV7-2 to TRBJ1-1; D ambiguous. CDR3 amino acids: CASSTGEAKAFF. The CDR3 nucleotides are TGTGCCAGCAGCACCGGAGAGGCCAAAGCTTTCTTT.